Listed here is a single T cell receptor beta chain. This sample is drawn from a study of T cell responses to AZD1222 COVID-19 vaccine. Sequenced by immunoSEQ multiplex PCR; TCRdb stores in-frame clones only, minus some. The sample records tens of thousands of clones, roughly four fifths being singletons. Trimming cost V 2 bases and J 0 bases, with 4 bases left between them. The CDR3 covers 13 residues. Germline V CDR1 and CDR2: MGHDK, SYGVNS. The source was peripheral blood, collected on day 0 of AZD1222 vaccination. V and J are TRBV25-1 and TRBJ1-1; unclear D gene. The source is an adult in good health. For the CDR3, the DNA is TGTGCCAGCAGTGAAAGGGTGAACACTGAAGCTTTCTTT. It codes for CASSERVNTEAFF.